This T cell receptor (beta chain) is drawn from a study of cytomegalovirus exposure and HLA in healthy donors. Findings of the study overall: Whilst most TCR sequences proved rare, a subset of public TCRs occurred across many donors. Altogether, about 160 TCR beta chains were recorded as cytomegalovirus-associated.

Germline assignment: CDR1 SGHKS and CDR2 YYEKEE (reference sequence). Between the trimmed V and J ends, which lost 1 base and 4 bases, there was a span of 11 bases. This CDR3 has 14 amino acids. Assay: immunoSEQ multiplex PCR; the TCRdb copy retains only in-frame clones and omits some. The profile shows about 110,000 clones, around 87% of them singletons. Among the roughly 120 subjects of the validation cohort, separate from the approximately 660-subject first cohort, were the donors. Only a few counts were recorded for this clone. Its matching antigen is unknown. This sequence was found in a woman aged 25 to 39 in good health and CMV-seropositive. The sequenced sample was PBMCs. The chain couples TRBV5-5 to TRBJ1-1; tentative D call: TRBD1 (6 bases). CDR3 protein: CASSLNRVATEAFF. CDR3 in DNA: TGTGCCAGCAGCTTGAACAGGGTGGCCACTGAAGCTTTCTTT.